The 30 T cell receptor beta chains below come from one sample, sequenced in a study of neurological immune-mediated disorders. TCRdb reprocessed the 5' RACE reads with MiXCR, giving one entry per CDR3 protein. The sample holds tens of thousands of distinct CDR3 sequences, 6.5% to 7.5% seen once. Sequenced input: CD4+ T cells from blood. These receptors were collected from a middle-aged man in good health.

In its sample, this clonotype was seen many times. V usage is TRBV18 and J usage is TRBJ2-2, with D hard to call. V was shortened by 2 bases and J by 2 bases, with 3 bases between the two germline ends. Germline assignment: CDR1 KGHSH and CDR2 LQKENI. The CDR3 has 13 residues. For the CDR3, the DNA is TGTGCCAGCTCACCAATTAACACCGGGGAGCTGTTTTTT. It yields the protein CASSPINTGELFF.

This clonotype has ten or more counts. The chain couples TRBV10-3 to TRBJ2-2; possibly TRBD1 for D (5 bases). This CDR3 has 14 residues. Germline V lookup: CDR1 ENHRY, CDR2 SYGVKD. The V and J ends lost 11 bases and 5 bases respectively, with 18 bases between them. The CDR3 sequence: CAHAAQGQTGELFF. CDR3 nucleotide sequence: TGTGCCCACGCCGCCCAGGGCCAAACCGGGGAGCTGTTTTTT.

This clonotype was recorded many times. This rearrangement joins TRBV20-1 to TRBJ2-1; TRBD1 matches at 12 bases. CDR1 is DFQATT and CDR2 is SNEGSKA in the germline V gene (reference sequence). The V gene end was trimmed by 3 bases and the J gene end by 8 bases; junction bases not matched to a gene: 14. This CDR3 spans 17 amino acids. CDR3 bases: TGCAGTGCTAGCTCATTGGCGGGACAGGGGGCTCCACATGAGCAGTTCTTC. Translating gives CSASSLAGQGAPHEQFF.

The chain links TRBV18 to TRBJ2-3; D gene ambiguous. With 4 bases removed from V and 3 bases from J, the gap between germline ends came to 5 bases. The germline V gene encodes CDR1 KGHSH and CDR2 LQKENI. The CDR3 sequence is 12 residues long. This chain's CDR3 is CASSLQTDTQYF. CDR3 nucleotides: TGTGCCAGCTCACTCCAAACAGATACGCAGTATTTT.

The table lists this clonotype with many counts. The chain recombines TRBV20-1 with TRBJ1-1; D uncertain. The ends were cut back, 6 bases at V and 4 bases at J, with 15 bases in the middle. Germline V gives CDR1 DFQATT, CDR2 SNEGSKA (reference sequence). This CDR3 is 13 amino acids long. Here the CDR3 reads CSAPTRKGTEAFF. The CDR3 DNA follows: TGCAGTGCGCCGACGCGCAAGGGCACTGAAGCTTTCTTT.

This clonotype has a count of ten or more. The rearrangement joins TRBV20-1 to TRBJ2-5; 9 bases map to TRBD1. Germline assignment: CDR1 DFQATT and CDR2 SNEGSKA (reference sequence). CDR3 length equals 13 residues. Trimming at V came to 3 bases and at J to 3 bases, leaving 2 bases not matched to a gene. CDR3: CSASWTGEETQYF. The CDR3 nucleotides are TGCAGTGCTAGTTGGACAGGGGAAGAGACCCAGTACTTC.

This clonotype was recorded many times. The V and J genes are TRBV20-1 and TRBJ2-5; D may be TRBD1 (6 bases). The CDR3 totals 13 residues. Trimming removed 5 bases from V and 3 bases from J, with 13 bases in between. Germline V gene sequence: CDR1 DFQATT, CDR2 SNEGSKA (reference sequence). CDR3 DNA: TGCAGTGCTTCTAGGACAGCCAAAGAGACCCAGTACTTC. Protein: CSASRTAKETQYF.

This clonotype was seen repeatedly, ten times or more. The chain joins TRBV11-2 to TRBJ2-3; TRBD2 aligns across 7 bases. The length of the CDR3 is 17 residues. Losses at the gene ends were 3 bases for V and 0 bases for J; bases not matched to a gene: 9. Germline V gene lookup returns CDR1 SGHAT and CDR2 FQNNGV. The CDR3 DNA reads TGTGCCAGCAGCTTTGTCACGGGGGGTTCTAGCACAGATACGCAGTATTTT. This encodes CASSFVTGGSSTDTQYF.

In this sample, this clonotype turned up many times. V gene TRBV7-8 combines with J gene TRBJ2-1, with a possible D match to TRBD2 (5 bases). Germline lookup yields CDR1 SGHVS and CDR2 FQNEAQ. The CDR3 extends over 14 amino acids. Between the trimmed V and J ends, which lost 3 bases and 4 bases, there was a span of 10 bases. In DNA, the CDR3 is TGTGCCAGCAGCTTCGGACGGACTTACAATGAGCAGTTCTTC. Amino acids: CASSFGRTYNEQFF.

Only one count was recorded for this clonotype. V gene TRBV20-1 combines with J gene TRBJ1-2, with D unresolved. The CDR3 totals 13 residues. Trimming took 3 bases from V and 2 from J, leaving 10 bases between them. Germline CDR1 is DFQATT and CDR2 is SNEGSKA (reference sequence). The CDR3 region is CSASSQENYGYTF. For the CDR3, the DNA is TGCAGTGCTAGTTCCCAGGAGAACTATGGCTACACCTTC.

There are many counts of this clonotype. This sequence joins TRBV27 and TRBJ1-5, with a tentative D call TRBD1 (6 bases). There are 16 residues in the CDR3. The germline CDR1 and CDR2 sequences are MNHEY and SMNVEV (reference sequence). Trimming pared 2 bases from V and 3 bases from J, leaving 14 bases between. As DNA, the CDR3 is TGTGCCAGCAGTTTACTCGGGGGCAGGGTCAATCAGCCCCAGCATTTT. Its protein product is CASSLLGGRVNQPQHF.

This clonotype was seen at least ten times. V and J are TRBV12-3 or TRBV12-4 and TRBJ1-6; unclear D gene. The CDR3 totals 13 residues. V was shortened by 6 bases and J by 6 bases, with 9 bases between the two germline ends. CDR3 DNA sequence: TGTGCCAGCAGCCCCCGGCTTAATTCACCCCTCCACTTT. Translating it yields CASSPRLNSPLHF.

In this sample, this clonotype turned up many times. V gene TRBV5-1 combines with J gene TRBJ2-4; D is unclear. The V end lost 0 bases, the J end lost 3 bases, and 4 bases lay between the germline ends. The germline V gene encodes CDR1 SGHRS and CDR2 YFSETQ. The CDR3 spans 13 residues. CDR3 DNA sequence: TGCGCCAGCAGCTTGGGTGTCAAAAACATTCAGTACTTC. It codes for CASSLGVKNIQYF. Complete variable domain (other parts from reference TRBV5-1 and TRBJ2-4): KAGVTQTPRYLIKTRGQQVTLSCSPISGHRSVSWYQQTPGQGLQFLFEYFSETQRNKGNFPGRFSGRQFSNSRSEMNVSTLELGDSALYLCASSLGVKNIQYFGAGTRLSVL.

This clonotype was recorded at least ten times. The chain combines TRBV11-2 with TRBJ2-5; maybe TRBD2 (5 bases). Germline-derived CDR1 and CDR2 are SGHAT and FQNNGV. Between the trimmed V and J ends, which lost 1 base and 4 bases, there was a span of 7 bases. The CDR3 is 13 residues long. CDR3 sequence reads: CASSLGERETQYF. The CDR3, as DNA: TGTGCCAGCAGCTTAGGGGAGAGAGAGACCCAGTACTTC.

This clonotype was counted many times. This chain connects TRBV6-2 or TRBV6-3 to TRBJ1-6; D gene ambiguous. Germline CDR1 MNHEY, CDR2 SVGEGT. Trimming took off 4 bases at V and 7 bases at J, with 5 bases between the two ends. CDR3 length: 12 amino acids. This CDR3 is CASSSLNSPLHF. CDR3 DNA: TGTGCCAGCAGTTCCTTGAATTCACCCCTCCACTTT.

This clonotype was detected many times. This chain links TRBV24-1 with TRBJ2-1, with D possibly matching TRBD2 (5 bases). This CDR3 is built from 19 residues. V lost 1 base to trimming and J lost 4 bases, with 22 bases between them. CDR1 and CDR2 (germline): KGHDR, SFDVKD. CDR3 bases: TGTGCCACCAGTGATTTCTCGAGATCACGGGGTCGGAATTACAATGAGCAGTTCTTC. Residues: CATSDFSRSRGRNYNEQFF.

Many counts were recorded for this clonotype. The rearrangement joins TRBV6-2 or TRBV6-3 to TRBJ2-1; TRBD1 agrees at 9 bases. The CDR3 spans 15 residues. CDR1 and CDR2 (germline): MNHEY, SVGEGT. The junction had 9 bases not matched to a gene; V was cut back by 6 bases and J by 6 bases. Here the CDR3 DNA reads TGTGCCAGCAGACGGGACAGGGCGGGTGTCAATGAGCAGTTCTTC. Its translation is CASRRDRAGVNEQFF.

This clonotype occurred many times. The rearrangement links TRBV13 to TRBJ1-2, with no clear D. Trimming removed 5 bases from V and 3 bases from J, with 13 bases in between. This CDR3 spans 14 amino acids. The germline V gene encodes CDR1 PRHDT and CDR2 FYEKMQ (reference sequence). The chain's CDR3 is CASSKWTRDYGYTF. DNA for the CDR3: TGTGCCAGCAGCAAATGGACCCGGGACTATGGCTACACCTTC.

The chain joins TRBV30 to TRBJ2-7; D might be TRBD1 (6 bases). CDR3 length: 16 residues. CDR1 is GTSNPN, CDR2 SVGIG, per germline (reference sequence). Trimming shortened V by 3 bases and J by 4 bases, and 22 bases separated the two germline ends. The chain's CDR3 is CAWRTRGTHRPYEQYF. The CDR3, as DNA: TGTGCCTGGAGGACCAGGGGCACACACCGACCATACGAGCAGTACTTC.

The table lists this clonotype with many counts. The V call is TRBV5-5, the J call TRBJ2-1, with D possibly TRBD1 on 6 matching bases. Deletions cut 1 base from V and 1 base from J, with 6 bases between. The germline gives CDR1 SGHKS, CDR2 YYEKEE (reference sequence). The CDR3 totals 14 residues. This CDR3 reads CASSLQGSYNEQFF. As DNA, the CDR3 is TGTGCCAGCAGCTTGCAGGGGTCCTACAATGAGCAGTTCTTC.

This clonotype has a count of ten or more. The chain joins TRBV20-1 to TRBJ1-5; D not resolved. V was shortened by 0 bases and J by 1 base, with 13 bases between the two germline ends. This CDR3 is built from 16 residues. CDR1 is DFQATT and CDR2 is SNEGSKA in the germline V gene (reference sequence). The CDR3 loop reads CSARDPLGLSNQPQHF. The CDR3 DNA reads TGCAGTGCTAGAGATCCCCTAGGGTTAAGCAATCAGCCCCAGCATTTT.

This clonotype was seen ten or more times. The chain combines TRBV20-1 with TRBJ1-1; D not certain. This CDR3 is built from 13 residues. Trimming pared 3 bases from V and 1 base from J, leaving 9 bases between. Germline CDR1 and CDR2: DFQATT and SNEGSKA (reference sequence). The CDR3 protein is CSAREGPNTEAFF. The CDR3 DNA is TGCAGTGCTAGGGAGGGCCCGAACACTGAAGCTTTCTTT.

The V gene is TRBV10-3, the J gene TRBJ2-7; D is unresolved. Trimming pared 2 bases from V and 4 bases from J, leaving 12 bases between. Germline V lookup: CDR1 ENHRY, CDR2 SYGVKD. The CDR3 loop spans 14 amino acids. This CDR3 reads CAISESIGPYEQYF. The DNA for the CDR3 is TGTGCCATCAGTGAGAGCATAGGGCCGTACGAGCAGTACTTC.

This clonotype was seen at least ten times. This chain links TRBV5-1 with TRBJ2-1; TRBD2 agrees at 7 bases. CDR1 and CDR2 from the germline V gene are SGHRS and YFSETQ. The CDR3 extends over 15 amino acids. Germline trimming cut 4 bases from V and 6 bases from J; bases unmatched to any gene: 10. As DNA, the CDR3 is TGCGCCAGCAGCACCGGGACTATGGGGCCCAATGAGCAGTTCTTC. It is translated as CASSTGTMGPNEQFF.

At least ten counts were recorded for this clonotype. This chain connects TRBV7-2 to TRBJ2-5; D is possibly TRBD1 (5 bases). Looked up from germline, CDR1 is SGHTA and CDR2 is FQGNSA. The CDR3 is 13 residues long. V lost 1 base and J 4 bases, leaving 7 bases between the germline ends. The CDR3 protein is CASSLGGRETQYF. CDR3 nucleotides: TGTGCCAGCAGCTTAGGGGGCAGAGAGACCCAGTACTTC.

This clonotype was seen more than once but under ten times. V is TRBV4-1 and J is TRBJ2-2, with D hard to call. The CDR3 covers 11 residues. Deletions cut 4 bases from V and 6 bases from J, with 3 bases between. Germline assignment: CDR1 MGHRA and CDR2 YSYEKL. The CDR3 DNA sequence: TGCGCCAGCAGCCGGGCCGGGGAGCTGTTTTTT. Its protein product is CASSRAGELFF.

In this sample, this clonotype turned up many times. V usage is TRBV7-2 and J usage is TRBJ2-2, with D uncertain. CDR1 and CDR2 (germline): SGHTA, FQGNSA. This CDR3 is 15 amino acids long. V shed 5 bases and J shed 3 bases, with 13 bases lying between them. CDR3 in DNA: TGTGCCAGCAGCCAGAGGAGCGCTGACACCGGGGAGCTGTTTTTT. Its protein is CASSQRSADTGELFF.

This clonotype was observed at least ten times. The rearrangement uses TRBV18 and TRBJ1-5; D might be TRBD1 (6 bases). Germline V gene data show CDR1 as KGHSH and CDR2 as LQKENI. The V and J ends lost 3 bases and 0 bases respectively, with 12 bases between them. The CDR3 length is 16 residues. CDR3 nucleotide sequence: TGTGCCAGCTCACCCCGGGGGCCCTATAGCAATCAGCCCCAGCATTTT. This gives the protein CASSPRGPYSNQPQHF.

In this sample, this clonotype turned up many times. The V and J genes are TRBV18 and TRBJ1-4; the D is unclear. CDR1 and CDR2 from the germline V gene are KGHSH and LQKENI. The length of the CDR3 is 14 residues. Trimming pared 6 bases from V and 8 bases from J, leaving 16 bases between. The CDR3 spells CASSRREKEEKLFF. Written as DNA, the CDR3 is TGTGCCAGCTCGCGCCGGGAAAAAGAGGAAAAACTGTTTTTT.

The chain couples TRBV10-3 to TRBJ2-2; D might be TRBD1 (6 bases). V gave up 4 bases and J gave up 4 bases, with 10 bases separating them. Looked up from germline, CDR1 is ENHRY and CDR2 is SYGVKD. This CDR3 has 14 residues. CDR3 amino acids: CAISGTGSTGELFF. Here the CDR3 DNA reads TGTGCCATCAGTGGAACAGGGAGCACCGGGGAGCTGTTTTTT.